Listed here are 3 T cell receptor beta chains from one sample, sequenced in a study of response to subunit inactivated influenza vaccine. A single record per CDR3 protein comes from TCRdb applying MiXCR to the RT-PCR reads. The sample comprises about 300,000 distinct CDR3 sequences, 21% of which are singletons, and roughly a tenth rests with the top ten. The sample was PBMCs from blood, taken less than 22 months after vaccination. The receptors were gathered from a man aged 50 to 69 who received an inactivated influenza vaccine.

This clonotype was counted between two and nine times. The gene calls are TRBV5-4 and TRBJ1-1, with TRBD1 matching 7 bases. Trimming cost V 0 bases and J 4 bases; bases outside gene matches: 6. Germline CDR1 SGHNT, CDR2 YYREEE (reference sequence). The CDR3 length is 15 residues. CDR3 in DNA: TGTGCCAGCAGCTTGGAGGGACAGCGCGGCACTGAAGCTTTCTTT. This gives the protein CASSLEGQRGTEAFF.

This chain's CDR3 is CASSPDRDEQYF. CDR3 in DNA: TGTGCCAGCAGCCCTGACAGGGACGAGCAGTACTTC. V is TRBV11-1 and J is TRBJ2-7; 7 positions agree with TRBD1. The V and J ends lost 5 bases and 5 bases, in that order; junction bases with no gene match: 3. This CDR3 has 12 amino acids. The V gene's germline CDR1 is SGHAT and CDR2 FQDESV (reference sequence).

This clonotype has just a few counts. The gene calls are TRBV7-9 and TRBJ1-3; 7 nucleotides match TRBD1. The junction had 6 bases not matched to a gene; V was cut back by 3 bases and J by 1 base. Germline V gene sequence: CDR1 SEHNR, CDR2 FQNEAQ (reference sequence). The CDR3 runs 16 residues. The CDR3 nucleotides read TGTGCCAGCAGCTTGACAGGGTTGAGGTCTGGAAACACCATATATTTT. Translation gives CASSLTGLRSGNTIYF.